This T cell receptor beta chain originates from a study of blood T cells in healthy people across ages (dated by TCRdb to between 2014 and 2016). With regard to the full study: In model experiments, roughly one uniquely barcoded TCR beta cDNA molecule per two T cells was captured by template switching. Age-related changes in TCR beta repertoire diversity were measured in the study by deep sequencing normalized with unique cDNA molecular identifiers. The study analyzed two additional independent replicas of 1 million unique cDNA reads from the same blood draw for two donors, one aged 18 to 30 and one aged 80 or older. To avoid experimental bias, donors of different ages were randomly spread across the sequencing lanes. The donors were divided into four age groups: young (average 16 years), middle-aged (about 39), aged (approximately 62) and long-lived (around 87). Study-wide findings and limitations: Because donor CMV infection status was unknown, age-related changes in expanded clonotypes were potentially confounded. Estimates of total diversity from one million sequenced T cells were regarded as lower bounds and underestimates. A strong correlation was found between observed TCR beta diversity and the percentage of naive T cells measured by flow cytometry. The long-lived group showed more naive CD4+ T cells, fewer expanded clones and increased TCR diversity than the aged group, suggesting age selection. Conclusive comparison of naive and antigen-experienced compartments was prevented by the profiling of bulk unsorted PBMCs. Observed TCR beta diversity per million T cells fell roughly linearly with age, and a significant reduction was already apparent by age about 43.

There are 13 amino acids in the CDR3, from cysteine to phenylalanine inclusive. Of all the DNA, just the CDR3 is kept, 39 bases in frame from base 1. The germline V gene (reference sequence) provides CDR1 LGHDT and CDR2 YNNKEL. V is reduced by 6 bases and J by 6 bases, leaving a spacing of 13 bases between them. Donors were 35 to 40 systemically healthy Caucasian individuals from Russia aged roughly 6 to 90 years. Each donor gave about 9.7 milliliters of peripheral blood, drawn into EDTA-treated Vacutainer tubes. PBMCs were isolated by Ficoll-Paque density-gradient centrifugation, with at least 6 million obtained per sample. Trizol reagent was used to extract total RNA from PBMCs, with at least 5.5 micrograms per sample. The percentages of naive CD45RAhigh/CD27high T cells were determined by flow cytometry on a PBMC aliquot from every donor. To note about this clonotype: This clone's antigen is unknown. Per-base quality was not reported, and no clone a single base away is much larger than it.

The library came from 5' RACE. Sequencing was performed on an Illumina HiSeq 2500. A second PCR of roughly 6 to 11 cycles was run with a J-beta primer mix and a sample-barcoded 5' primer. A unique molecular identifier was introduced onto each TCR beta cDNA molecule by a template-switch 5' adaptor carrying 12 random nucleotides. Each sample yielded at least 3 million CDR3-containing paired-end reads. All of the RNA was converted into first-strand cDNA using the Mint cDNA synthesis kit, with a TRBC-specific oligonucleotide serving as the primer. Following uracil-DNA glycosylase treatment, all cDNA underwent a first 18-cycle PCR with the universal primers M1SS and BC2_uni_R. The authors' analysis ran thus. Each sample was normalized by randomly selecting 1 million high-quality reads, each carrying a distinct molecular identifier. Reads sharing molecular identifiers were discarded rather than binned into consensus sequences. CDR3 identification, clonotype clustering and error correction used MiTCR with a Q25 quality threshold and the strictest error-elimination algorithm. A nonparametric unseen species model with Euler transformation was used to estimate a lower bound on total TCR beta diversity. TCRdb handled the public reads itself, with Q25 trimming in fastp and clone calling in MiXCR, and kept productive beta chains. Each CDR3 protein appears once, grouped with its most common genes and DNA. TCRdb's processing, not the authors' own work, is the source of the V and J calls. The sample table shows some 1.7 million distinct CDR3 sequences, and roughly 30% are seen once. The ten largest clonotypes hold roughly 8% of the sample.

Specimen: blood. The chain links TRBV3-1 with TRBJ2-3; the D gene remains uncertain. This TCR was sampled from a woman aged 25-40 years in good health. The CDR3 here reads CASSRGPDDTQYF. The DNA reads TGTGCCAGCAGTCGCGGCCCCGACGATACGCAGTATTTT.